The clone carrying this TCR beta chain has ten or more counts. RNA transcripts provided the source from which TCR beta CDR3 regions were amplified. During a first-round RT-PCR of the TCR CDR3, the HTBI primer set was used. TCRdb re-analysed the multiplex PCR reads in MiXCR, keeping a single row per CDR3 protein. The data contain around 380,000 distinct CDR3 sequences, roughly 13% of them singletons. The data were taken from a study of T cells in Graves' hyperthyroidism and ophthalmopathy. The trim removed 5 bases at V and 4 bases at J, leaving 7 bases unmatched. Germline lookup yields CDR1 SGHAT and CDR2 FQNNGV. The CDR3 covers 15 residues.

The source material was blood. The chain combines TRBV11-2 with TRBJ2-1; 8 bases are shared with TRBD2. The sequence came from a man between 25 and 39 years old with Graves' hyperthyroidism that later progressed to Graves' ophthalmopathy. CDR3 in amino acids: CASSGGSGSYNEQFF. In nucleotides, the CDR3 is TGTGCCAGCAGCGGGGGGAGCGGGAGTTACAATGAGCAGTTCTTC.